One sample yielded the 15 T cell receptor beta chains listed below, sequenced in a study of blood T cells in healthy people across ages. It was with a sample-barcoded 5' primer and a J-beta primer mix that a second PCR of roughly 7 to 12 cycles was run. MiXCR was run by TCRdb on the 5' RACE reads, yielding one entry per CDR3 protein. The table has 600,000 to 800,000 distinct CDR3 sequences, under 25% seen once; the top ten hold 3.5% to 4%. The sequencing input was blood. All receptors come from a man between 65 and 79 years old in good health.

The chain links TRBV5-1 to TRBJ2-1; the match to TRBD2 covers 11 bases. J was trimmed by 6 bases and V by 3 bases; bases with no gene match: 5. Germline CDR1 is SGHRS and CDR2 is YFSETQ. The CDR3 is made up of 15 amino acids. The CDR3: CASSYSGRAFNEQFF. The CDR3, as DNA: TGCGCCAGCAGCTATAGCGGGAGGGCATTCAATGAGCAGTTCTTC.

This clonotype was seen more than once but under ten times. The chain couples TRBV5-1 to TRBJ2-4, with D unresolved. This CDR3 has 15 amino acids. The V end was cut by 0 bases, the J end by 5 bases, with 12 bases between. The germline gives CDR1 SGHRS, CDR2 YFSETQ. CDR3 loop: CASSLVSGPENIQYF. CDR3 nucleotides: TGCGCCAGCAGCTTGGTGAGTGGGCCCGAAAACATTCAGTACTTC.

Ten or more counts support this clonotype. V gene TRBV3-1 combines with J gene TRBJ1-6; D remains unclear. Germline CDR1 LGHDT, CDR2 YNNKEL (reference sequence). V was cut by 5 bases and J by 8 bases, with 10 bases left in between. CDR3 length: 13 residues. The CDR3 coding sequence is TGTGCCAGCAGCGCTGATGGGGATTCACCCCTCCACTTT. Amino acid sequence: CASSADGDSPLHF.

The table lists this clonotype with a few counts. The chain combines TRBV4-3 with TRBJ2-6, with 8 bases fitting TRBD1. CDR1 is LGHNA, CDR2 YSLEER, per germline. V was pared by 1 base and J by 4 bases, with 9 bases of the junction left unmatched. CDR3 length equals 18 residues. The CDR3 sequence: CASSQGTSGGYGANVLTF. In nucleotides, the CDR3 is TGCGCCAGCAGCCAAGGCACCTCAGGGGGCTACGGGGCCAACGTCCTGACTTTC.

This chain uses TRBV3-1 with TRBJ2-7, with D possibly TRBD2 on 5 matching bases. The CDR3 is 15 residues long. The V gene lost 1 base and the J gene lost 2 bases, with 12 bases spanning the gap. Germline V CDR1 and CDR2: LGHDT, YNNKEL (reference sequence). The CDR3 DNA sequence: TGTGCCAGCAGCCAAGGAGGCAGCGGAACCTACGAGCAGTACTTC. Its translation is CASSQGGSGTYEQYF.

This clonotype was found a few times. The chain is built from TRBV20-1 and TRBJ2-5; no definite D call. TRBJ2-7 explains the end of the DNA better; the J call may be wrong. The germline V gene has CDR1 DFQATT and CDR2 SNEGSKA (reference sequence). This CDR3 comprises 11 residues. The CDR3: CSALTSYEQYF. CDR3 sequence (DNA): TGCAGTGCTCTCACTTCCTACGAGCAGTACTTC.

In its sample, this clonotype was seen once. The chain links TRBV3-1 to TRBJ2-3; 8 positions match TRBD2. CDR1 LGHDT and CDR2 YNNKEL come from the germline V gene (reference sequence). This CDR3 is built from 12 residues. The J segment lost 5 bases and the V segment lost 10 bases, leaving 5 bases of the junction unmatched. CDR3 loop: CATGTSEDTQYF. As DNA, the CDR3 is TGTGCCACCGGGACTAGTGAAGATACGCAGTATTTT.

This clonotype was counted between two and nine times. The chain joins TRBV11-2 to TRBJ2-5; tentatively, D is TRBD2 (5 bases). There are 14 residues in the CDR3. Germline CDR1 and CDR2: SGHAT and FQNNGV. V gave up 5 bases and J gave up 5 bases, with 15 bases separating them. In DNA, the CDR3 is TGTGCCAGCAGCCCAACTAGGGAGCGGGAGACCCAGTACTTC. Protein sequence: CASSPTRERETQYF.

This chain connects TRBV27 to TRBJ1-2; weak D call: TRBD1 (6 bases). This CDR3 is 11 amino acids long. V lost 7 bases, J lost 6 bases, and 9 bases lay in between. The germline V gene has CDR1 MNHEY and CDR2 SMNVEV (reference sequence). CDR3 in DNA: TGTGCCAGCAAACGGGGGCATGGCTACACCTTC. Translating gives CASKRGHGYTF.

The rearrangement uses TRBV7-9 and TRBJ2-7; D is unresolved. Germline CDR1 is SEHNR and CDR2 is FQNEAQ (reference sequence). The CDR3 contains 13 residues. The V gene lost 2 bases and the J gene lost 4 bases, with 9 bases spanning the gap. CDR3 loop: CASSLTLGYEQYF. The CDR3 nucleotides are TGTGCCAGCAGCTTAACGTTAGGATACGAGCAGTACTTC. Using reference TRBV7-9 and TRBJ2-7 for the parts outside the CDR3, the full variable domain is DTGVSQNPRHKITKRGQNVTFRCDPISEHNRLYWYRQTLGQGPEFLTYFQNEAQLEKSRLLSDRFSAERPKGSFSTLEIQRTEQGDSAMYLCASSLTLGYEQYFGPGTRLTVT.

The chain uses TRBV12-3 or TRBV12-4 and TRBJ1-5, with D unresolved. Deletions cut 4 bases from V and 2 bases from J, with 9 bases between. This CDR3 spans 14 amino acids. The CDR3 DNA reads as TGTGCCAGCAGTTATTTTGGGGGCAATCAGCCCCAGCATTTT. Amino acids: CASSYFGGNQPQHF.

The V call is TRBV5-5, the J call TRBJ2-7; tentative D call: TRBD1 (6 bases). This CDR3 comprises 14 residues. The germline V and J ends were trimmed by 4 bases and 0 bases, with 11 bases remaining between them. Germline V CDR1 and CDR2: SGHKS, YYEKEE (reference sequence). The CDR3 region is CASSRDTVSYEQYF. The CDR3 coding sequence is TGTGCCAGCAGCAGGGACACCGTCTCCTACGAGCAGTACTTC.

This clonotype was detected a few times. The gene calls are TRBV9 and TRBJ2-4; 7 bases map to TRBD2. This CDR3 is built from 17 residues. Germline-derived CDR1 and CDR2 are SGDLS and YYNGEE. The V segment lost 3 bases and the J segment 1 base; nucleotides outside the gene matches: 10. The CDR3 protein is CASSAPTSPGAKNIQYF. DNA for the CDR3: TGTGCCAGCAGCGCCCCGACTAGCCCAGGTGCCAAAAACATTCAGTACTTC.

This clonotype was observed a few times. The rearrangement links TRBV28 to TRBJ2-5, with TRBD2 matching 10 bases. CDR1 is MDHEN and CDR2 is SYDVKM in the germline V gene. The CDR3 extends over 17 amino acids. Trimming took 6 bases from V and 0 from J; bases not matched to a gene: 10. CDR3 sequence reads: CASSPVALAGDQETQYF. The CDR3 DNA sequence: TGTGCCAGCAGCCCCGTTGCGCTAGCGGGAGACCAAGAGACCCAGTACTTC.

J is TRBJ2-4 and V is TRBV20-1; D is unclear. This CDR3 has 15 amino acids. Germline V gene lookup returns CDR1 DFQATT and CDR2 SNEGSKA (reference sequence). V lost 3 bases to trimming and J lost 2 bases, with 14 bases between them. As DNA, the CDR3 is TGCAGTGCTAGGCGGTCTCTGGGGACCAAAAACATTCAGTACTTC. Translating it yields CSARRSLGTKNIQYF.